Following are 29 T cell receptor beta chains from one sample sequenced in a study of T cell responses to AZD1222 COVID-19 vaccine. The data were produced by immunoSEQ multiplex PCR, yet TCRdb's version contains in-frame clones alone and is incomplete. The profile shows 150,000 or so clones, 85% to 95% of them singletons. The sequencing used peripheral blood, collected on day 0 of AZD1222 vaccination. These receptors were taken from an adult in good health.

V usage is TRBV10-3 and J usage is TRBJ1-1; 9 bases match TRBD1. Germline V CDR1 and CDR2: ENHRY, SYGVKD. J lost 2 bases, V lost 2 bases, and 6 bases had no gene match. This CDR3 has 16 amino acids. The CDR3 reads CAISENRGLFNTEAFF. The CDR3 DNA is TGTGCCATCAGTGAGAACAGGGGGCTATTTAACACTGAAGCTTTCTTT.

The chain employs TRBV7-3 and TRBJ2-3; 10 bases are a match to TRBD2. The trim removed 5 bases at V and 3 bases at J, leaving 5 bases unmatched. The CDR3 has 15 amino acids. CDR1 is SGHTA and CDR2 is FQGTGA in the germline V gene. The CDR3 coding sequence is TGTGCCAGCAGCACTCGTAGCGGGGGGACAGATACGCAGTATTTT. As protein: CASSTRSGGTDTQYF.

The rearrangement uses TRBV5-1 and TRBJ1-4, with 8 bases matching TRBD1. In germline, CDR1 is SGHRS, CDR2 YFSETQ. The CDR3 is 17 amino acids. Trimming cost V 4 bases and J 4 bases; bases outside gene matches: 12. CDR3 in DNA: TGCGCCAGCAGCCCAAGGCAGGGGGCGCATAGTAATGAAAAACTGTTTTTT. Translated: CASSPRQGAHSNEKLFF.

The chain joins TRBV4-2 to TRBJ2-3; 10 nucleotides agree with TRBD2. This CDR3 contains 17 residues. Germline CDR1 reads LGHNA; CDR2 reads YNFKEQ. V lost 4 bases and J lost 2; bases outside the gene matches: 9. CDR3 residues: CASSRTLAGHFTDTQYF. The CDR3 DNA reads TGTGCCAGCAGCCGCACACTAGCGGGGCACTTCACAGATACGCAGTATTTT.

The chain employs TRBV15 and TRBJ2-1; 7 positions match TRBD1. J was trimmed by 1 base and V by 4 bases; bases with no gene match: 4. Germline CDR1 reads LNHNV; CDR2 reads YYDKDF (reference sequence). The CDR3 totals 15 residues. CDR3 DNA sequence: TGTGCCACCAGCAAATCCAGGGGGTCCTACAATGAGCAGTTCTTC. Amino acids: CATSKSRGSYNEQFF.

The genes are TRBV18 and TRBJ2-1, with 12 bases aligning to TRBD2. Per germline, CDR1 KGHSH and CDR2 LQKENI. V lost 1 base and J lost 8; bases outside the gene matches: 12. The CDR3 has 18 residues. This CDR3 reads CASSPRLTSGGPRDEQFF. In nucleotides, the CDR3 is TGTGCCAGCTCACCACGTTTGACTAGCGGGGGTCCCCGCGATGAGCAGTTCTTC.

The chain links TRBV30 to TRBJ2-2, with D perhaps TRBD1 (5 bases). The V end was cut by 0 bases, the J end by 3 bases, with 5 bases between. The CDR3 runs to 13 residues. CDR1 is GTSNPN and CDR2 is SVGIG in the germline V gene (reference sequence). The CDR3 nucleotides read TGTGCCTGGAGTGTACAGGACACCGGGGAGCTGTTTTTT. Amino acid sequence: CAWSVQDTGELFF.

V gene TRBV6-5 combines with J gene TRBJ2-4; the match to TRBD1 covers 7 bases. This CDR3 region has 15 residues. After removal of 9 bases from V and 5 bases from J, the junction contained 13 bases not matched to a gene. CDR1 is MNHEY and CDR2 is SVGAGI in the germline V gene. CDR3 sequence: CASNQQGWIENIQYF. As DNA, the CDR3 is TGTGCCAGTAACCAACAGGGGTGGATCGAAAACATTCAGTACTTC.

The rearrangement uses TRBV24-1 and TRBJ1-5; D is unclear. With 4 bases removed from V and 3 bases from J, the gap between germline ends came to 15 bases. There are 16 residues in the CDR3. In germline, CDR1 is KGHDR, CDR2 SFDVKD. The CDR3 region is CATSEQKPGNNQPQHF. The CDR3 coding sequence is TGTGCCACCAGTGAACAGAAACCGGGCAACAATCAGCCCCAGCATTTT.

The V call is TRBV6-6, the J call TRBJ2-1, with 7 bases lining up with TRBD2. The germline V gene encodes CDR1 MNHNY and CDR2 SVGAGI (reference sequence). Trimming took 4 bases from V and 1 from J; bases not matched to a gene: 1. The CDR3 is 14 residues long. The CDR3 bases are TGTGCCAGCAGTTCCGGGGGGTCCTACAATGAGCAGTTCTTC. Protein sequence: CASSSGGSYNEQFF.

The chain recombines TRBV4-1 with TRBJ2-3, with 7 bases that match TRBD2. Germline CDR1 MGHRA, CDR2 YSYEKL. Germline trimming cut 4 bases from V and 0 bases from J; bases unmatched to any gene: 4. The CDR3 extends over 15 amino acids. The CDR3 loop is CASSPRLASTDTQYF. The CDR3 DNA reads as TGCGCCAGCAGCCCCCGACTAGCTAGCACAGATACGCAGTATTTT.

The sample holds one count of this clone. The chain joins TRBV27 to TRBJ2-4; D is unresolved. Germline CDR1 is MNHEY and CDR2 is SMNVEV (reference sequence). Trimming removed 6 bases from V and 0 bases from J, with 9 bases in between. The CDR3 is 14 residues long. For the CDR3, the DNA is TGTGCCAGCAGCACTTCGATAGCCAAAAACATTCAGTACTTC. Protein product: CASSTSIAKNIQYF.

This rearrangement joins TRBV24-1 to TRBJ2-2; no firm D call. CDR1 is KGHDR and CDR2 is SFDVKD in the germline V gene. V lost 4 bases and J lost 3, with 11 bases in between. The length of the CDR3 is 15 residues. The CDR3 coding sequence is TGTGCCACCAGTGACCAGCGCTCGTACACCGGGGAGCTGTTTTTT. It yields the protein CATSDQRSYTGELFF.

The chain combines TRBV7-2 with TRBJ1-5; D might be TRBD1 (5 bases). The CDR3 spans 14 residues. Per germline, CDR1 SGHTA and CDR2 FQGNSA. V lost 1 base, J lost 9 bases, and 13 bases lay in between. The CDR3 DNA reads as TGTGCCAGCAGCTTAGATGGGGGTGGAGGGCCCCAGCATTTT. As protein: CASSLDGGGGPQHF.

This chain joins TRBV4-1 and TRBJ2-3, with TRBD2 identical over 10 bases. The germline V gene has CDR1 MGHRA and CDR2 YSYEKL. CDR3 length: 19 amino acids. Trimming took 4 bases from V and 0 from J; bases not matched to a gene: 13. Written as DNA, the CDR3 is TGCGCCAGCAGCCCCCCTTGGGCAGCGGGGGGGCCGAGCACAGATACGCAGTATTTT. Protein sequence: CASSPPWAAGGPSTDTQYF.

J is TRBJ2-7 and V is TRBV6-5, with TRBD1 as a possible D gene (6 bases). The V end was cut by 4 bases, the J end by 3 bases, with 19 bases between. The V gene's germline CDR1 is MNHEY and CDR2 SVGAGI. This CDR3 has 16 amino acids. The CDR3 spells CASSSLRDIVIYEQYF. The CDR3 nucleotides are TGTGCCAGCAGTTCCCTCCGGGACATAGTTATCTACGAGCAGTACTTC.

This clone was recorded a few times. The chain uses TRBV4-2 and TRBJ2-7; 12 nucleotides match TRBD2. CDR1 is LGHNA and CDR2 is YNFKEQ in the germline V gene. The V gene end was trimmed by 0 bases and the J gene end by 2 bases; junction bases not matched to a gene: 2. The CDR3 totals 16 residues. The CDR3 bases are TGTGCCAGCAGCCAAGATCCTAGCGGGGGGGCCTACGAGCAGTACTTC. As protein: CASSQDPSGGAYEQYF.

The chain couples TRBV6-2 or TRBV6-3 to TRBJ1-5; D uncertain. CDR1 MNHEY and CDR2 SVGEGT come from the germline V gene. V dropped 6 bases and J dropped 3 bases, with 15 bases sitting between them. CDR3 length: 15 amino acids. The CDR3 loop is CASSPDGRSNQPQHF. The DNA of the CDR3 is TGTGCCAGCAGCCCGGACGGACGCTCCAATCAGCCCCAGCATTTT.

The V call is TRBV15, the J call TRBJ1-1; weak D call: TRBD1 (5 bases). Between the trimmed V and J ends, which lost 0 bases and 6 bases, there was a span of 14 bases. CDR3 length: 15 amino acids. The V gene's germline CDR1 is LNHNV and CDR2 YYDKDF (reference sequence). The CDR3 DNA sequence: TGTGCCACCAGCAGAGATCCAGGGTTTGTCGCTGAAGCTTTCTTT. This gives the protein CATSRDPGFVAEAFF.

A single count supports this clone. The V gene is TRBV6-2 or TRBV6-3, the J gene TRBJ1-2, with TRBD1 matching over 8 bases. The CDR3 is 14 amino acids. V gave up 6 bases and J gave up 10 bases; unmatched junction bases: 13. Germline loops: CDR1 MNHEY, CDR2 SVGEGT. DNA of the CDR3: TGTGCCAGCAGCCCAACCACTCCAGGGGGCAACTACACCTTC. Its protein product is CASSPTTPGGNYTF.

The chain joins TRBV2 to TRBJ1-1, with D unclear. V was trimmed by 4 bases and J by 1 base, leaving 7 bases between them. The germline V gene encodes CDR1 SNHLY and CDR2 FYNNEI. This CDR3 spans 13 amino acids. Written as DNA, the CDR3 is TGTGCCAGCAGTGGTTCGGGGAACACTGAAGCTTTCTTT. Amino acid sequence: CASSGSGNTEAFF.

The chain is built from TRBV28 and TRBJ1-6; 7 bases match TRBD1. Losses at the gene ends were 6 bases for V and 5 bases for J; bases not matched to a gene: 13. Germline CDR1 reads MDHEN; CDR2 reads SYDVKM. The CDR3 contains 17 residues. This chain's CDR3 is CASSPGTARWDNSPLHF. The DNA of the CDR3 is TGTGCCAGCAGCCCTGGGACAGCTAGATGGGATAATTCACCCCTCCACTTT.

The chain couples TRBV3-1 (or the pseudogene TRBV3-2) to TRBJ2-7; TRBD1 matches at 7 bases. The CDR3 is 14 residues long. Per germline, CDR1 LGHDT and CDR2 YNNKEL (reference sequence). The ends lost 4 bases at V and 2 bases at J; junction bases unmatched: 5. The CDR3 spells CASSPQTGAYEQYF. In nucleotides, the CDR3 is TGTGCCAGCAGCCCCCAAACAGGGGCCTACGAGCAGTACTTC.

The chain employs TRBV6-5 and TRBJ1-2; D remains unclear. This CDR3 is built from 13 residues. The V gene's germline CDR1 is MNHEY and CDR2 SVGAGI. Trimming took off 2 bases at V and 3 bases at J, with 7 bases between the two ends. As DNA, the CDR3 is TGTGCCAGCAGTTACGGCAGCTACTATGGCTACACCTTC. It translates to CASSYGSYYGYTF.

The chain has TRBV12-3 or TRBV12-4 and TRBJ1-5; D is ambiguous. The V end was cut by 2 bases, the J end by 9 bases, with 11 bases between. This CDR3 contains 13 residues. This CDR3 is CASSLLRLGPQHF. DNA for the CDR3: TGTGCCAGCAGTTTACTACGGCTGGGGCCCCAGCATTTT.

V is TRBV12-3 or TRBV12-4 and J is TRBJ1-5; D uncertain. V dropped 6 bases and J dropped 5 bases, with 11 bases sitting between them. The CDR3 extends over 13 amino acids. CDR3 DNA: TGTGCCAGCAGGTTGGGGTTGGATCAGCCCCAGCATTTT. This gives the protein CASRLGLDQPQHF.

This rearrangement joins TRBV3-1 (or the pseudogene TRBV3-2) to TRBJ1-2; D gene unclear. V lost 1 base to trimming and J lost 8 bases, with 8 bases between them. The germline V gene encodes CDR1 LGHDT and CDR2 YNNKEL (reference sequence). This CDR3 is 12 amino acids long. CDR3 nucleotides: TGTGCCAGCAGCCAAGTTCAGCGAGGCTACACCTTC. It encodes CASSQVQRGYTF.

The chain uses TRBV6-5 and TRBJ2-7, with D unclear. There are 13 residues in the CDR3. V lost 6 bases to trimming and J lost 2 bases, with 11 bases between them. Germline CDR1 MNHEY, CDR2 SVGAGI. CDR3 residues: CASRENVPYEQYF. The CDR3 DNA follows: TGTGCCAGCAGGGAGAACGTACCCTACGAGCAGTACTTC.

The chain has TRBV9 and TRBJ2-3; 9 positions agree with TRBD2. With 2 bases clipped from V and 4 bases from J, the junction kept 5 bases outside the gene matches. Germline V gene data show CDR1 as SGDLS and CDR2 as YYNGEE. The CDR3 is 15 residues long. For the CDR3, the DNA is TGTGCCAGCAGCGTCGGTAGCGGGGGTGCAGATACGCAGTATTTT. Its protein is CASSVGSGGADTQYF.